The rows below give T cell receptor beta chains drawn from one sample of a study of human T cells and chemical hapten exposure. TCRdb re-derived calls from the RACE reads in MiXCR, one entry per CDR3 protein. The data contain some 340,000 distinct CDR3 sequences, about 7% of them seen just once; the ten biggest clones take up about 8%. Sample: whole blood, taken in connection with sensitization to the hapten diphenylcyclopropenone (DPC). These receptor sequences come from a woman aged 18-35 years with alopecia areata. Some clones in this sample may be carry-over from other donors' samples. Both conserved end residues are part of each CDR3. Fields, in order: clone size, V gene, J gene, D gene, CDR3 DNA, CDR3 protein. D genes are given only for firm matches. The size entry is marked missing in some rows and otherwise reads once, few, many or a size class.

>.|TRBV9|TRBJ2-7|TRBD1
TGTGCCAGCAGCCTCCGAGGGACAGGGGACGAGCAGTACTTC
CASSLRGTGDEQYF
>many|TRBV6-4|TRBJ2-3|TRBD2
TGTGCCAGCAGCGAGAGCGGGGGGGCAGATACGCAGTATTTT
CASSESGGADTQYF
>.|TRBV27|TRBJ1-1|.
TGTGCCAGCAGCACGGGACCCTTGAACACTGAAGCTTTCTTT
CASSTGPLNTEAFF
>.|TRBV12-3/TRBV12-4|TRBJ1-5|.
TGTGCCAGCAGTTTTACAGGTCCAAGCAATCAGCCCCAGCATTTT
CASSFTGPSNQPQHF
>.|TRBV6-4|TRBJ1-2|.
TGTGCCAGCAGCCGGGACCCAGCTAACTATGGCTACACCTTC
CASSRDPANYGYTF
>.|TRBV9|TRBJ2-1|.
TGTGCCAGCAGCGTACGTAGGGGCGGAGAGATCTACAATGAGCAGTTCTTC
CASSVRRGGEIYNEQFF
>.|TRBV7-2|TRBJ2-5|TRBD2
TGTGCCAGCAGCTTAAATGTGGGGGGGGTCCAAGAGACCCAGTACTTC
CASSLNVGGVQETQYF
>many|TRBV27|TRBJ1-1|.
TGTGCCAGCAGCTCGCAGGGGACTGAAGCTTTCTTT
CASSSQGTEAFF
>.|TRBV6-1|TRBJ2-3|TRBD1
TGTGCCAGCAGTATCACAGGGGGCGCGGCAGATACGCAGTATTTT
CASSITGGAADTQYF
>.|TRBV28|TRBJ2-7|.
TGTGCCAGCAGTCTAACAGGAATCTACGAGCAGTACTTC
CASSLTGIYEQYF
>.|TRBV12-3/TRBV12-4|TRBJ2-7|TRBD1
TGTGCCAGCAGAGACAGGGGGCACGAGCAGTACTTC
CASRDRGHEQYF
>few|TRBV29-1|TRBJ1-3|.
TGCAGCGTTGAAGATCGACAGTCAGGAAACACCATATATTTT
CSVEDRQSGNTIYF
>few|TRBV29-1|TRBJ1-1|TRBD1
TGCAGCGTTGGGGACAGGGATCGCACTGAAGCTTTCTTT
CSVGDRDRTEAFF
>medium-sized|TRBV15|TRBJ2-3|.
TGTGCCACCAGCAGCCCACAGCTGTCCACAGATACGCAGTATTTT
CATSSPQLSTDTQYF
>many|TRBV12-3/TRBV12-4|TRBJ1-2|.
TGTGCCAGCAGTCCCCCGTCGCAATTCTCTAACTATGGCTACACCTTC
CASSPPSQFSNYGYTF
>.|TRBV28|TRBJ1-5|.
TGTGCCAGCAGTTTTACGCTCCCCGGTAGCAATCAGCCCCAGCATTTT
CASSFTLPGSNQPQHF
>few|TRBV3-1|TRBJ2-2|TRBD1
TGTGCCAGCAGCCCACGGACAGGTCGCACCGGGGAGCTGTTTTTT
CASSPRTGRTGELFF
>few|TRBV19|TRBJ2-7|.
TGTGCCAGTAGTATGAACGGCCGGAAGGGCGCTAACTACGAGCAGTACTTC
CASSMNGRKGANYEQYF
>few|TRBV28|TRBJ1-3|.
TGTGCCAGCAGCCCCGGGACACCTGCGAGGGACTGGACCATATATTTT
CASSPGTPARDWTIYF